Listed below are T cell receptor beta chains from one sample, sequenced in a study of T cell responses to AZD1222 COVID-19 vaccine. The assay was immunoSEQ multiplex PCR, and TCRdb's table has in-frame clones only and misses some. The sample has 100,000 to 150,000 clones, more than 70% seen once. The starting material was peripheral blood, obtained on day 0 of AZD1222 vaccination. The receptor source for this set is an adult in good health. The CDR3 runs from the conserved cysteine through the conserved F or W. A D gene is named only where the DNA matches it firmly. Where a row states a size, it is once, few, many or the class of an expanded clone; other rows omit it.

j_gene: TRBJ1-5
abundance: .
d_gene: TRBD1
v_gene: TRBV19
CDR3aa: CASDDRGVGQPQHF
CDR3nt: TGTGCCAGTGACGACAGGGGAGTCGGTCAGCCCCAGCATTTT

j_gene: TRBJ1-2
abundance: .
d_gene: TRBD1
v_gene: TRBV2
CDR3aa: CARTNDRAVIGGYTF
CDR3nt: TGTGCCAGAACCAACGACAGGGCTGTAATCGGTGGCTACACCTTC

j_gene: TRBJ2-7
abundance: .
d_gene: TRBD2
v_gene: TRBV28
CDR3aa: CASSWGLAGPSSSYEQYF
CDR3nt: TGTGCCAGCAGTTGGGGACTAGCGGGACCATCGTCATCCTACGAGCAGTACTTC

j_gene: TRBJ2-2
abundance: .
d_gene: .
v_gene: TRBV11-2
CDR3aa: CASSSGGTGELFF
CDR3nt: TGTGCCAGCAGCTCCGGGGGCACCGGGGAGCTGTTTTTT

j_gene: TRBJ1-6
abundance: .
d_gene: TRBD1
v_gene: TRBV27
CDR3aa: CASATTGTYNSPLHF
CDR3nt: TGTGCCAGCGCCACGACAGGGACCTATAATTCACCCCTCCACTTT

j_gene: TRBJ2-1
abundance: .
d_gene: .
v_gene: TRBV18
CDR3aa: CASSSIQDHGVDEQFF
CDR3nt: TGTGCCAGCTCATCCATCCAGGATCACGGGGTCGATGAGCAGTTCTTC

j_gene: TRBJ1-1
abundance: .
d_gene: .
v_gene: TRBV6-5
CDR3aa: CASSPSYSQTEAFF
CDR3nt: TGTGCCAGCAGCCCCAGTTATTCCCAGACTGAAGCTTTCTTT

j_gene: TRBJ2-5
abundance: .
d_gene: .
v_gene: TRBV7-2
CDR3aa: CASSLAGYQETQYF
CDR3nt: TGTGCCAGCAGCTTAGCAGGGTACCAAGAGACCCAGTACTTC

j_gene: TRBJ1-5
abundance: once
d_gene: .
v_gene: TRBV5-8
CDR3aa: CASSLSPVGATNQPQHF
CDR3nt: TGTGCCAGCAGCTTGAGCCCCGTGGGGGCCACCAATCAGCCCCAGCATTTT

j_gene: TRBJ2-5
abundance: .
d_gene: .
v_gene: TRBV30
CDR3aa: CAWRSGAVTQYF
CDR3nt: TGTGCCTGGAGGTCGGGAGCGGTGACCCAGTACTTC

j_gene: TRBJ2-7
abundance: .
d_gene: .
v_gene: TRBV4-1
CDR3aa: CASSLETRDEQYF
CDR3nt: TGCGCCAGCAGCCTTGAGACTAGGGACGAGCAGTACTTC

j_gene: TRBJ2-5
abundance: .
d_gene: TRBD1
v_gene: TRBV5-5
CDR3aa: CASSSNGQGAWQETQYF
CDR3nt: TGTGCCAGCAGCTCAAATGGACAGGGGGCTTGGCAAGAGACCCAGTACTTC

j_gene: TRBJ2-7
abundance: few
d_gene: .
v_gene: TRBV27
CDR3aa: CASSFFSSYEQYF
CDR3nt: TGTGCCAGCAGTTTCTTCAGCTCCTACGAGCAGTACTTC

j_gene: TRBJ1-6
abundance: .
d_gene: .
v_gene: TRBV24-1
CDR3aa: CATRPRGATYNSPLHF
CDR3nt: TGTGCCACCAGACCCAGAGGTGCGACCTATAATTCACCCCTCCACTTT

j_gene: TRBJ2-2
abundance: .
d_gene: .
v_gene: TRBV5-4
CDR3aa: CASSLVGGRGIRELFF
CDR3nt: TGTGCCAGCAGCTTGGTAGGGGGGAGAGGGATCCGGGAGCTGTTTTTT

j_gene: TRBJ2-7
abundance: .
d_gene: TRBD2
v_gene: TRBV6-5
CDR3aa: CASSRGTSGYEQYF
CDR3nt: TGTGCCAGCAGTCGGGGGACTAGCGGATACGAGCAGTACTTC

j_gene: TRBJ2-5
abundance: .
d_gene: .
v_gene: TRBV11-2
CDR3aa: CASSPPPSQPTQYF
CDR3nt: TGTGCCAGCAGCCCTCCCCCCAGCCAGCCGACCCAGTACTTC

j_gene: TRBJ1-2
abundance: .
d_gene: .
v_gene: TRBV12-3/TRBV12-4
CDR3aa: CASSFIQVYGYTF
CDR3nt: TGTGCCAGCAGTTTCATACAGGTCTATGGCTACACCTTC

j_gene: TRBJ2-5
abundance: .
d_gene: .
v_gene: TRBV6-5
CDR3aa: CGSDRPQETQYF
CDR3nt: TGTGGAAGCGACCGACCACAAGAGACCCAGTACTTC

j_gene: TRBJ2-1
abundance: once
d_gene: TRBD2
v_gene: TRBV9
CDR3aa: CASSVVGLAAHNEQFF
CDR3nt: TGTGCCAGCAGCGTAGTTGGACTAGCGGCGCACAATGAGCAGTTCTTC

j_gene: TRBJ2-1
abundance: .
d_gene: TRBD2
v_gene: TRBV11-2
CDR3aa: CASSLGLAGRDEQFF
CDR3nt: TGTGCCAGCAGCTTGGGACTAGCGGGACGGGATGAGCAGTTCTTC

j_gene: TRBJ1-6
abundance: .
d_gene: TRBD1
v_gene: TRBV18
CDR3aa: CASSPNRGNDSPLHF
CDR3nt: TGTGCCAGCTCACCCAACAGGGGGAATGATTCACCCCTCCACTTT

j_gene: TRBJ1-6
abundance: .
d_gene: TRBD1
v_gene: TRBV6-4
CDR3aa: CARDDRGDSPLHF
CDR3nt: TGTGCCAGAGATGACAGGGGGGATTCACCCCTCCACTTT

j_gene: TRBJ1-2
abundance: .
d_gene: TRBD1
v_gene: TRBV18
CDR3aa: CASSFPTGPTF
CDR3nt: TGTGCCAGCTCATTCCCGACAGGGCCCACCTTC

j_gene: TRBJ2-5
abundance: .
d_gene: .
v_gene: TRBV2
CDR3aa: CASSGLGLDEETQYF
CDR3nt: TGTGCCAGCAGTGGATTAGGACTGGATGAAGAGACCCAGTACTTC

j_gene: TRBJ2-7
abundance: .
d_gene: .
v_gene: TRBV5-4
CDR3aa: CASSSLLSYEQYF
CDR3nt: TGTGCCAGCAGCTCCCTTTTATCCTACGAGCAGTACTTC